The T cell receptor (beta chain) under discussion was sequenced for a study of cytomegalovirus exposure and HLA in healthy donors. Germline loops: CDR1 MNHNY, CDR2 SVGAGI (reference sequence). V shed 0 bases and J shed 6 bases, with 12 bases lying between them. The CDR3 spans 15 residues. PCR involved 60 Vbeta and 13 Jbeta primers. TCRdb's table, derived via immunoSEQ multiplex PCR, lists solely in-frame clones and lacks some. The sample has over 150,000 clones, approximately 71% seen once. General study results and limits: A later analysis reportedly identified an Asian-associated ancestry cluster as carrying fewer N-insertions than the roughly 720-donor mean.

This clone has a handful of counts. Its antigen is unidentified. This chain joins TRBV6-6 and TRBJ1-5; tentative D call: TRBD1 (5 bases). This clonotype originated in a man aged 45-60 years in good health and CMV-seronegative. Sequencing was done on a sample of PBMCs. The CDR3 spells CASSYSGRRGQPQHF. The CDR3 nucleotides are TGTGCCAGCAGTTACTCAGGCAGGAGGGGTCAGCCCCAGCATTTT.